The 2 T cell receptor beta chains presented below share a single source sample, sequenced in a study of shared clonotypes between healthy human individuals. Method: immunoSEQ multiplex PCR; TCRdb's copy keeps in-frame clones and lacks some. The table includes 2.5 million or so clones, more than 80% detected once. The source material was naive CD4+ T cells sorted from blood. Subset defined: CD45RA+ positively selected. These receptors all come from a man between 18 and 29 years old in good health.

In its sample, this clone was seen a few times. The chain couples TRBV5-6 to TRBJ1-1, with unresolved D. Germline V gene lookup returns CDR1 SGHDT and CDR2 YYEEEE. The CDR3 consists of 14 residues. V was pared by 4 bases and J by 1 base, with 11 bases between. The chain's CDR3 is CASSPGRENTEAFF. The CDR3 coding sequence is TGTGCCAGCAGCCCCGGACGGGAGAACACTGAAGCTTTCTTT.

Comment on this clone: Different DNA sequences within this sample yield the same CDR3. The rearrangement uses TRBV6-1 and TRBJ1-1; D unclear. CDR3 size: 13 residues. Looked up from germline, CDR1 is MNHNS and CDR2 is SASEGT. The V end was cut by 0 bases, the J end by 3 bases, with 5 bases between. CDR3 loop: CASSEAPYTEAFF. The CDR3 nucleotides are TGTGCCAGCAGTGAAGCGCCCTACACTGAAGCTTTCTTT.